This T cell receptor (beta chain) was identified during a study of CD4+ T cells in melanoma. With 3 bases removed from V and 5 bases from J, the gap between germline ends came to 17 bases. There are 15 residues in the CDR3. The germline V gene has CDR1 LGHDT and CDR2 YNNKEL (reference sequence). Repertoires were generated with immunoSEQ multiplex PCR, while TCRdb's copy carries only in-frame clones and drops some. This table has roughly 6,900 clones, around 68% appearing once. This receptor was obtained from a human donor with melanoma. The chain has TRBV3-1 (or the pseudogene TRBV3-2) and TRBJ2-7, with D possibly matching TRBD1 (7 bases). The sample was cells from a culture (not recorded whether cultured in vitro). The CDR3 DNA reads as TGTGCCAGCAGCCAGGCGGGGCAGGGGGGCCACGAGCAGTACTTC. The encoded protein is CASSQAGQGGHEQYF.